This T cell receptor (beta chain) was profiled in a study of T cell responses to AZD1222 COVID-19 vaccine. This clone was observed a few times. Its antigen is not identified. Study-wide findings and caveats: Donors were mostly white British, more females; clonal diversity possibly underestimated. There were repertoire samples only from the period after the peak T cell response. Spike-specific TCR breadth and depth went up after people got two AZD1222 doses.

The CDR3 runs to 15 residues. The germline V gene has CDR1 MNHNS and CDR2 SASEGT. With 2 bases removed from V and 2 bases from J, the gap between germline ends came to 13 bases. Repertoires were generated with immunoSEQ multiplex PCR, while TCRdb's copy carries only in-frame clones and drops some. Found here are around 120,000 clones, approximately 86% of them singletons; the top ten hold roughly 2.3%. This TCR came from an adult in good health. Sample: peripheral blood, taken on day 0 of AZD1222 vaccination. V usage is TRBV6-1 and J usage is TRBJ2-7, with D possibly matching TRBD1 (6 bases). CDR3 residues: CASSESLQGPYEQYF. The CDR3 bases are TGTGCCAGCAGTGAAAGTTTACAGGGACCCTACGAGCAGTACTTC.